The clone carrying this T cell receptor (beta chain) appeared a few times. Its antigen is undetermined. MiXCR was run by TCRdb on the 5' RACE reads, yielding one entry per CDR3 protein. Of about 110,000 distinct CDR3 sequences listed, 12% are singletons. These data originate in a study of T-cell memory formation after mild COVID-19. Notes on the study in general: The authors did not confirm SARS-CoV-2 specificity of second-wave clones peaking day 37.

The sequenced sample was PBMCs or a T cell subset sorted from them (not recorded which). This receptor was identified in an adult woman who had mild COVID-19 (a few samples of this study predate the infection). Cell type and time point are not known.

The CDR3 DNA is TGTGCCACCAGTGATTCCGACCTTAGCGGGGAGCGGTACAATGAGCAGTTCTTC. Translated, it gives CATSDSDLSGERYNEQFF. The chain joins TRBV24-1 to TRBJ2-1, with TRBD2 identical over 8 bases. Germline-derived CDR1 and CDR2 are KGHDR and SFDVKD. The CDR3 consists of 18 residues. J gave up 4 bases and V 2 bases, and 12 bases lay outside the gene matches.